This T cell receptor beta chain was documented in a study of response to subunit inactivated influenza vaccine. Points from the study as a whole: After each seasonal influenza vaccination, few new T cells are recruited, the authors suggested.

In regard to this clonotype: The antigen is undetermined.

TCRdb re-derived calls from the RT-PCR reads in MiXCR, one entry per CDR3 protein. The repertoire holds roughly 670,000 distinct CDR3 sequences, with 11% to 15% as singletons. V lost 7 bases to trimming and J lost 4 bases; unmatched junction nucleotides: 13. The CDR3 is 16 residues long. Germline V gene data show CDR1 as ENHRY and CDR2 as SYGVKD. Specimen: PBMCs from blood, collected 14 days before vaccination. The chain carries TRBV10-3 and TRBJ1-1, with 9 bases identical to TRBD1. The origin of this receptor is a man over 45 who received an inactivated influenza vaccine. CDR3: CAITDPGQGSGTEAFF. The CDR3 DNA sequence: TGTGCCATCACCGATCCGGGACAGGGATCAGGCACTGAAGCTTTCTTT.